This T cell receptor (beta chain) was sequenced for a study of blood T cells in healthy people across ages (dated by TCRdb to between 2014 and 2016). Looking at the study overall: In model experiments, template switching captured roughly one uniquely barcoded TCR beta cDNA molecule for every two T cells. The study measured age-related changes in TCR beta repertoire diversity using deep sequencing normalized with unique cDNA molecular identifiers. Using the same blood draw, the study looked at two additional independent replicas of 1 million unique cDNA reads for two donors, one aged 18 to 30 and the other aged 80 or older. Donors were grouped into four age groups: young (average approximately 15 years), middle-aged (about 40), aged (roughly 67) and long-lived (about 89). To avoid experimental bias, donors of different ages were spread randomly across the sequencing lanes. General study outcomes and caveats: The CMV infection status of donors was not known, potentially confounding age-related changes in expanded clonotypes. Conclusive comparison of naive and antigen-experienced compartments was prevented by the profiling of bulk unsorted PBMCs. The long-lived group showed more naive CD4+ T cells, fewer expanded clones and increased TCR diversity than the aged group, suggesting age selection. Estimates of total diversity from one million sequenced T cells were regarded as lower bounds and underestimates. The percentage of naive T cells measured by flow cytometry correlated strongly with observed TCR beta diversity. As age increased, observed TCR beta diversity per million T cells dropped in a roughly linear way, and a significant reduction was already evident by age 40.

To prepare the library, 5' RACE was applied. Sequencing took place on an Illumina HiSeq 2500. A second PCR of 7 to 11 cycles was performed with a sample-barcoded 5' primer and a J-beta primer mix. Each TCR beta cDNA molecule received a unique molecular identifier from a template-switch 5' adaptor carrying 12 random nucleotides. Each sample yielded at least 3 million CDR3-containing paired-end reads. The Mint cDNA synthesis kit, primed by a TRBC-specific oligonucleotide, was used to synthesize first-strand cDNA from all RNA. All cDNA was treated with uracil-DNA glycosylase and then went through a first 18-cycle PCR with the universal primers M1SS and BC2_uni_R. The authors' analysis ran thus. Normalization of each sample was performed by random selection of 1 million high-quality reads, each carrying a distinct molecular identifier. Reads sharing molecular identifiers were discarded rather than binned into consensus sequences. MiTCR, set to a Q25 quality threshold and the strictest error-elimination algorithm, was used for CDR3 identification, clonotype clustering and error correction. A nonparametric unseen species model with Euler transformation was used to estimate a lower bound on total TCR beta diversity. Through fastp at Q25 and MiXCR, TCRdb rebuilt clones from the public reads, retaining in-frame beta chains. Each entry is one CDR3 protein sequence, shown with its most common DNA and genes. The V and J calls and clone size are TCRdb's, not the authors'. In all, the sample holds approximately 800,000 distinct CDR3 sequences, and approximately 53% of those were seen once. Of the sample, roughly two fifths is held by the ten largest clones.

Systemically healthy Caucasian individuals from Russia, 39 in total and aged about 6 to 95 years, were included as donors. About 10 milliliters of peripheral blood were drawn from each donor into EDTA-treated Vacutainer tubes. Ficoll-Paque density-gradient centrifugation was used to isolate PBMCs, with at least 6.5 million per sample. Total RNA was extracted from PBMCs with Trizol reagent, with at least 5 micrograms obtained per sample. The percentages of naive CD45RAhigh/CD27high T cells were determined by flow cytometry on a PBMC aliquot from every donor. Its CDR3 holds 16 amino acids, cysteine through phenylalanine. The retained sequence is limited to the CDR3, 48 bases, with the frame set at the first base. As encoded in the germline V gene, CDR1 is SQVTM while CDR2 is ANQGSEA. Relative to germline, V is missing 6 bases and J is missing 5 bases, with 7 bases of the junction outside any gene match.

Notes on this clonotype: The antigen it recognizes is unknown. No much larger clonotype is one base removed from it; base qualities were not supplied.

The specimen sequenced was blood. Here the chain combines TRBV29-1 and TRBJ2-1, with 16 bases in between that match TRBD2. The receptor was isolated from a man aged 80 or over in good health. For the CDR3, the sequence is CSVGGTSGRGHNEQFF. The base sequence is TGCAGCGTGGGAGGGACTAGCGGGAGGGGTCACAATGAGCAGTTCTTC.